This T cell receptor beta chain was captured by sequencing in a study of T cells and Merkel cell carcinoma outcomes. General study points: In Merkel cell carcinoma, repertoire and T-cell density reportedly predicted outcomes.

Germline V gene sequence: CDR1 SEHNR, CDR2 FQNEAQ (reference sequence). CDR3 length: 16 residues. The data were produced by immunoSEQ multiplex PCR, yet TCRdb's version contains in-frame clones alone and is incomplete. The sample lists 5,000 to 6,500 clones, roughly 80% seen once, with less than 6.5% in the top ten. Worth noting for this clone: As yet, its antigen is unknown. One junction end disagrees with the germline gene, perhaps due to a read error.

This receptor was taken from a human donor with Merkel cell carcinoma. The chain is built from TRBV7-9 and TRBJ1-4; no definite D call. Sequenced material: tumor tissue from Merkel cell carcinoma. This chain's CDR3 is CASSLAIDTGYEKLFF. The CDR3 DNA sequence: TGTGCCAGCAGCTTAGCCATTGACACCGGATATGAAAAACTATTTTTT.